The entry that follows covers one TCR beta chain sequence. Looked up from germline, CDR1 is SNHLY and CDR2 is FYNNEI. The CDR3 is 13 residues long. The V gene end was trimmed by 6 bases and the J gene end by 4 bases; junction bases not matched to a gene: 3. This sample is drawn from a study of blood T cell repertoires in COVID-19. Profiling relied on immunoSEQ multiplex PCR, and the TCRdb table lists in-frame clones only, not all of them. The repertoire includes roughly 190,000 clones, 87% of them detected once, and 2% to 2.5% sits in the top ten. Sequencing input: PBMCs or T cells enriched from blood (not recorded which). The chain is built from TRBV2 and TRBJ1-5; 7 nucleotides match TRBD1. This receptor was obtained from a woman in her 30s who had recovered from COVID-19. The CDR3 DNA sequence: TGTGCCAGCAGAGACAGGGAAAATCAGCCCCAGCATTTT. The encoded protein is CASRDRENQPQHF.